The source of this T cell receptor (beta chain) is a study of monozygotic twins with inflammatory bowel disease. General study points: There was no support for any single strong signal or clonotype associated with IBD. Patient repertoires may carry noise from differing immunosuppressive treatments. Inverse Simpson values showed less TCRbeta diversity in IBD patients than in their healthy co-twins. Especially where disease activity was present, IBD patients had fewer clonotypes in common with others than healthy twins did.

A word on this clonotype: Its antigen is undetermined.

The CDR3 sequence is 14 residues long. Germline V gene data show CDR1 as LGHDT and CDR2 as YNNKEL (reference sequence). Following a re-call of the 5' RACE reads, TCRdb has one entry per CDR3 protein and lacks DNA. This table holds about 380,000 distinct CDR3 sequences. The sequencing sample was made of blood. The source of this sequence is a human donor with ulcerative colitis or Crohn's disease, or a healthy co-twin of an affected twin (not recorded which). The chain uses TRBV3-1 and TRBJ1-1. CDR3 residues: CASSQDQRRTEAFF.